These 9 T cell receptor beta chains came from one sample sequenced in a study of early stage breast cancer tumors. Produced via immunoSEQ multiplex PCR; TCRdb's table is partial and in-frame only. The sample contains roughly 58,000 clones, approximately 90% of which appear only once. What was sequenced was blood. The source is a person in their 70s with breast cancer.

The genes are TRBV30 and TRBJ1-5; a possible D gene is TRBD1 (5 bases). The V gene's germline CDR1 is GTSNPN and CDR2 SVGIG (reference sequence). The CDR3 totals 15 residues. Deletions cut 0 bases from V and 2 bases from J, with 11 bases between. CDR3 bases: TGTGCCTGGAGTGTACACGGGGGAGGCAATCAGCCCCAGCATTTT. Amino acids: CAWSVHGGGNQPQHF.

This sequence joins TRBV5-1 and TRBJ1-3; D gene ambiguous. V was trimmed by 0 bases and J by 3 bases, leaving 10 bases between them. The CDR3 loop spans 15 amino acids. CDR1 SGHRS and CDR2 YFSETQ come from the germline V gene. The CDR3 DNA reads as TGCGCCAGCAGCTTGGACCCCGGGGTTGGAAACACCATATATTTT. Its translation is CASSLDPGVGNTIYF.

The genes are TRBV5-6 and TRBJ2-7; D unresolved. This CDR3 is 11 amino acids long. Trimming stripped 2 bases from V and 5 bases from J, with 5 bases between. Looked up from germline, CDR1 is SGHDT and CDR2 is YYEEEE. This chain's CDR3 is CASSFADEQYF. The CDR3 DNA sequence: TGTGCCAGCAGCTTTGCGGACGAGCAGTACTTC.

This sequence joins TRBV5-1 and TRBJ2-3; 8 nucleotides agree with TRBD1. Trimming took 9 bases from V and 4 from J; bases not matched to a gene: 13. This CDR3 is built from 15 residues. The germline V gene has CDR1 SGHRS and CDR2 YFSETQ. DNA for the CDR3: TGCGCCACCTCGGGTGGGCAGGGGGCCCCAGATACGCAGTATTTT. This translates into CATSGGQGAPDTQYF.

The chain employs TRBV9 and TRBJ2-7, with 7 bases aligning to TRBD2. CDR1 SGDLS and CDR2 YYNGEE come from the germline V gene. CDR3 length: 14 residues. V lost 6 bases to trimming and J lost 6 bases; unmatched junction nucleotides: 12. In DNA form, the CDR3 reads TGTGCCAGCACCTTATCAAGGGAGGGTACCGAGCAGTACTTC. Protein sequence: CASTLSREGTEQYF.

CDR3 sequence reads: CASSTGTGDSQETQYF. CDR3 bases: TGCGCCAGCAGCACGGGGACAGGGGATAGCCAAGAGACCCAGTACTTC. The V and J genes are TRBV5-1 and TRBJ2-5, with 10 positions matching TRBD1. V lost 4 bases and J lost 1; bases outside the gene matches: 7. The V gene's germline CDR1 is SGHRS and CDR2 YFSETQ. The CDR3 runs 16 residues.

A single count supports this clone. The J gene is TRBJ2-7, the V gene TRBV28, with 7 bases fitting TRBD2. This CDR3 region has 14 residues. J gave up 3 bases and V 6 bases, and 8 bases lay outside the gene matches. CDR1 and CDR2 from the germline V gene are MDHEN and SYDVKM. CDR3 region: CASRGGGALYEQYF. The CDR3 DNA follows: TGTGCCAGCAGGGGGGGAGGGGCCCTCTACGAGCAGTACTTC.

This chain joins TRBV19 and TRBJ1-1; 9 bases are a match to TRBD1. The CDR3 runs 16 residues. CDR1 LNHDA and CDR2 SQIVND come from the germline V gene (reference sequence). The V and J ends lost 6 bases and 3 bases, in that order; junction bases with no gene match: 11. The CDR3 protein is CASSRGDRVYYTEAFF. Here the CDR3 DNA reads TGTGCCAGTAGCCGAGGGGACAGGGTTTATTACACTGAAGCTTTCTTT.

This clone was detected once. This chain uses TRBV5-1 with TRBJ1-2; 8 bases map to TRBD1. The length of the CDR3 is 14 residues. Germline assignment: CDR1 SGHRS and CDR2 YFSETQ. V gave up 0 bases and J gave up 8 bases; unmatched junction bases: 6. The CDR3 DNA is TGCGCCAGCAGCTTGGGAGACAGGGGAGGAGGCTACACCTTC. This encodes CASSLGDRGGGYTF.